This T cell receptor (beta chain) was documented in a study of shared clonotypes between healthy human individuals. Overall study results and limits: Clonotypes that were shared across a few donors made up approximately 5% of naive CD4 clonotypes.

The ends lost 5 bases at V and 6 bases at J; junction bases unmatched: 3. In germline, CDR1 is SGHTA, CDR2 FQGNSA. The CDR3 has 13 amino acids. This clone was seen a handful of times. The antigen is undetermined. Only in-frame clones appear in the TCRdb table, and some are missing; sequencing was by immunoSEQ multiplex PCR. The sample yields about 2.4 million clones, 93% seen once. The chain has TRBV7-2 and TRBJ1-1; 10 bases match TRBD1. Sequencing used naive CD4+ T cells from PBMCs. The subset: CD45RA+ positively selected. This clonotype was obtained from a man between 18 and 35 years old in good health. Some clones in this sample may be carry-over from other donors' samples. Here the CDR3 DNA reads TGTGCCAGCAGCCGAGGACAGGGGGCTGAAGCTTTCTTT. Translating gives CASSRGQGAEAFF. The whole variable domain, remainder taken from reference TRBV7-2 and TRBJ1-1, is GAGVSQSPSNKVTEKGKDVELRCDPISGHTALYWYRQSLGQGLEFLIYFQGNSAPDKSGLPSDRFSAERTGGSVSTLTIQRTQQEDSAVYLCASSRGQGAEAFFGQGTRLTVV.